A selection of T cell receptor beta chains follows, all from one sample in a study of T cells in localized non-small cell lung cancer. Repertoires were generated with immunoSEQ multiplex PCR, while TCRdb's copy carries only in-frame clones and drops some. The profile shows just over 20,000 clones, about four fifths of them singletons. This sample comprised peripheral blood, obtained before any cancer treatment. These receptors all come from a man between 40 and 69 years old with stage I lung adenocarcinoma. Both conserved end residues are part of each CDR3. D genes are given only for firm matches. Rows may omit the clone size; those that give it use once, few, many or a size class.

J: TRBJ2-7
V: TRBV7-9
size: -
D: -
CDR3: CASSLEASGYEQYF
DNA: TGTGCCAGCAGCTTAGAGGCTAGTGGATACGAGCAGTACTTC

J: TRBJ1-3
V: TRBV2
size: -
D: -
CDR3: CASSEGTPGNTIYF
DNA: TGTGCCAGCAGTGAAGGGACACCTGGAAACACCATATATTTT

J: TRBJ1-3
V: TRBV15
size: -
D: -
CDR3: CATSRDAPSGNTIYF
DNA: TGTGCCACCAGCAGAGACGCTCCCTCTGGAAACACCATATATTTT

J: TRBJ2-2
V: TRBV9
size: -
D: TRBD2
CDR3: CASSVGLAGGSNTGELFF
DNA: TGTGCCAGCAGCGTAGGGCTAGCGGGAGGATCGAACACCGGGGAGCTGTTTTTT

J: TRBJ2-3
V: TRBV18
size: once
D: -
CDR3: CASSPVGGRTDTQYF
DNA: TGTGCCAGCTCACCAGTCGGGGGCCGCACAGATACGCAGTATTTT

J: TRBJ1-4
V: TRBV28
size: once
D: TRBD1
CDR3: CASSFVQGAQANEKLFF
DNA: TGTGCCAGCAGTTTCGTGCAGGGGGCCCAAGCTAATGAAAAACTGTTTTTT

J: TRBJ2-1
V: TRBV7-8
size: -
D: TRBD2
CDR3: CASSLGAPGLEIHNEQFF
DNA: TGTGCCAGCAGCTTAGGGGCCCCGGGACTAGAAATACACAATGAGCAGTTCTTC

J: TRBJ2-3
V: TRBV6-1
size: -
D: -
CDR3: CASSEGFWRTRRDTQYF
DNA: TGTGCCAGCAGTGAAGGATTTTGGCGGACGCGGAGAGATACGCAGTATTTT

J: TRBJ1-1
V: TRBV29-1
size: -
D: -
CDR3: CSVEPDLNTEAFF
DNA: TGCAGCGTTGAGCCGGACCTGAACACTGAAGCTTTCTTT

J: TRBJ1-5
V: TRBV10-3
size: -
D: -
CDR3: CAISESGENSNQPQHF
DNA: TGTGCCATCAGTGAGTCGGGGGAGAATAGCAATCAGCCCCAGCATTTT

J: TRBJ2-5
V: TRBV6-5
size: -
D: -
CDR3: CASTPVWGETQYF
DNA: TGTGCCAGCACCCCTGTGTGGGGAGAGACCCAGTACTTC

J: TRBJ1-1
V: TRBV5-1
size: -
D: TRBD1
CDR3: CASSVTGAGEAFF
DNA: TGCGCCAGCAGCGTGACAGGGGCGGGTGAAGCTTTCTTT

J: TRBJ2-3
V: TRBV11-1
size: -
D: TRBD2
CDR3: CASRSQLAGGPYPTDTQYF
DNA: TGTGCCAGCAGGTCCCAACTAGCGGGAGGGCCTTACCCCACAGATACGCAGTATTTT

J: TRBJ2-2
V: TRBV4-2
size: -
D: -
CDR3: CASGGAGDSTGELFF
DNA: TGTGCCAGCGGCGGGGCAGGGGATAGTACCGGGGAGCTGTTTTTT

J: TRBJ2-5
V: TRBV6-1
size: -
D: -
CDR3: CASAVLETQYF
DNA: TGTGCCAGCGCGGTCCTGGAGACCCAGTACTTC

J: TRBJ1-3
V: TRBV5-1
size: -
D: -
CDR3: CASRLQNSGNTIYF
DNA: TGCGCCAGCAGACTCCAGAACTCTGGAAACACCATATATTTT

J: TRBJ1-3
V: TRBV30
size: -
D: TRBD1
CDR3: CAWMPSWDSISGNTIYF
DNA: TGTGCCTGGATGCCCTCCTGGGACAGCATTTCAGGAAACACCATATATTTT

J: TRBJ2-1
V: TRBV9
size: -
D: -
CDR3: CASSVAGAPYNEQFF
DNA: TGTGCCAGCAGCGTAGCAGGGGCGCCCTACAATGAGCAGTTCTTC

J: TRBJ1-1
V: TRBV5-4
size: -
D: TRBD1
CDR3: CASSDHDRGTTEAFF
DNA: TGTGCCAGCAGCGATCACGACAGGGGGACAACTGAAGCTTTCTTT

J: TRBJ2-7
V: TRBV5-5
size: -
D: -
CDR3: CASSLSRLTQYF
DNA: TGTGCCAGCAGCTTGTCCCGTCTGACTCAGTACTTC

J: TRBJ2-5
V: TRBV6-6
size: -
D: TRBD1
CDR3: CASSYQQGAGRETQYF
DNA: TGTGCCAGCAGTTACCAACAGGGGGCCGGTCGAGAGACCCAGTACTTC

J: TRBJ2-2
V: TRBV5-4
size: once
D: -
CDR3: CASSQGSDTGELFF
DNA: TGTGCCAGCAGTCAGGGGTCGGACACCGGGGAGCTGTTTTTT

J: TRBJ2-7
V: TRBV1
size: -
D: -
CDR3: CTSSQAPETSGSSYEQYF
DNA: TGCACCAGCAGCCAAGCCCCCGAGACTAGCGGAAGCTCCTACGAGCAGTACTTC

J: TRBJ1-2
V: TRBV5-6
size: -
D: -
CDR3: CASSPVGGGYGYTF
DNA: TGTGCCAGCAGCCCGGTCGGGGGCGGCTATGGCTACACCTTC

J: TRBJ1-5
V: TRBV7-3
size: -
D: -
CDR3: CASSLCRFLTGPSNQPQHF
DNA: TGTGCCAGCAGCTTATGTCGATTTCTGACGGGGCCCAGCAATCAGCCCCAGCATTTT

J: TRBJ1-1
V: TRBV2
size: once
D: -
CDR3: CASIRAVEAFF
DNA: TGTGCCAGCATTAGGGCGGTTGAGGCTTTCTTT

J: TRBJ1-2
V: TRBV7-3
size: -
D: -
CDR3: CASSLGGTIYGYTF
DNA: TGTGCCAGCAGCTTAGGAGGGACGATCTATGGCTACACCTTC

J: TRBJ2-7
V: TRBV7-2
size: -
D: -
CDR3: CASSLVGLSYEQYF
DNA: TGTGCCAGCAGCTTAGTTGGACTATCCTACGAGCAGTACTTC

J: TRBJ2-1
V: TRBV7-8
size: -
D: TRBD2
CDR3: CASSFLAGVARGEQFF
DNA: TGTGCCAGCAGCTTCCTCGCGGGGGTAGCCCGGGGTGAGCAGTTCTTC

J: TRBJ1-2
V: TRBV27
size: -
D: TRBD1
CDR3: CASSFQRDRAPYGYTF
DNA: TGTGCCAGCAGTTTCCAACGTGACAGGGCCCCCTATGGCTACACCTTC